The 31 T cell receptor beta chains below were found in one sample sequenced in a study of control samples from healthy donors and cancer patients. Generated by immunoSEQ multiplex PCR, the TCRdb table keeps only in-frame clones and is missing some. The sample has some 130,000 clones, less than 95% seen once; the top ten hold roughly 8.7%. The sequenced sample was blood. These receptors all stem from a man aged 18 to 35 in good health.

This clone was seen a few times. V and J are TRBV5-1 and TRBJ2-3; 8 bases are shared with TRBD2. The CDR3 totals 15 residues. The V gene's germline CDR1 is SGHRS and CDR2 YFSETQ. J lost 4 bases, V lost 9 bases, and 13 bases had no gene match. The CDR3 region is CATRDLSGAADTQYF. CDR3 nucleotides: TGCGCCACCCGGGACCTTAGCGGGGCAGCAGATACGCAGTATTTT.

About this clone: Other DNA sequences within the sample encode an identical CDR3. As DNA, the CDR3 is TGTGCCAGCAGTGAAGGCTATGGCTACACCTTC. This codes for CASSEGYGYTF. This chain joins TRBV6-1 and TRBJ1-2; D gene unclear. V was cut by 1 base and J by 4 bases, with 1 base left in between. The CDR3 has 11 residues. Germline V gene sequence: CDR1 MNHNS, CDR2 SASEGT.

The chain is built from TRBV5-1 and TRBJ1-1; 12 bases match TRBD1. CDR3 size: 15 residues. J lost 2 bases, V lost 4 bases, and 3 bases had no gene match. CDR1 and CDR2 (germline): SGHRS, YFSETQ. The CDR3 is CASSIGTGGNTEAFF. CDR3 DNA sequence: TGCGCCAGCAGCATCGGGACAGGGGGCAACACTGAAGCTTTCTTT.

CDR3 coding DNA: TGTGCCAGCAGTTTTCTAGCGGGCAATCAGCCCCAGCATTTT. Encoded protein: CASSFLAGNQPQHF. The chain is built from TRBV28 and TRBJ1-5, with D hard to call. CDR3 size: 14 residues. Germline-derived CDR1 and CDR2 are MDHEN and SYDVKM. Trimming cost V 3 bases and J 2 bases, with 8 bases left between them.

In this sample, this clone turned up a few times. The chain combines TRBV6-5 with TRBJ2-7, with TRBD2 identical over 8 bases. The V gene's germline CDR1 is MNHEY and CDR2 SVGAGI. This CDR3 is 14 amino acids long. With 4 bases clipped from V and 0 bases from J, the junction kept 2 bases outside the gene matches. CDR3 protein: CASSFGTSSYEQYF. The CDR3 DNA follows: TGTGCCAGCAGTTTTGGGACTAGCTCCTACGAGCAGTACTTC.

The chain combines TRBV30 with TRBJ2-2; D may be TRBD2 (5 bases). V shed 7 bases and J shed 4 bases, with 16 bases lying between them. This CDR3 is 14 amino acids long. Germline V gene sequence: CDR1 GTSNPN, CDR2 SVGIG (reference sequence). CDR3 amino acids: CASRVGEFTGELFF. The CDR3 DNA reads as TGTGCCTCCCGGGTCGGGGAATTCACCGGGGAGCTGTTTTTT.

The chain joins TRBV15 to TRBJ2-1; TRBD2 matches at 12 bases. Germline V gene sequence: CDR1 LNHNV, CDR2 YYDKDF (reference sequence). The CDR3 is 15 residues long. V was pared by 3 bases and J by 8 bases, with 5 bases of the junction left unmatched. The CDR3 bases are TGTGCCACCAGCAGGGAGACTAGCGGGGGCGATGAGCAGTTCTTC. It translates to CATSRETSGGDEQFF.

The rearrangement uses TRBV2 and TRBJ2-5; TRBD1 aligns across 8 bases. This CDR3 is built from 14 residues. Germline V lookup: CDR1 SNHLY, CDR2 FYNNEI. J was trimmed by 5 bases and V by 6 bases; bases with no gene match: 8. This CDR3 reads CASSDRGVEETQYF. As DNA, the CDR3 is TGTGCCAGCAGCGACAGGGGAGTGGAGGAGACCCAGTACTTC. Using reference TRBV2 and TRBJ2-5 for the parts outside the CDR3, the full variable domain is EPEVTQTPSHQVTQMGQEVILRCVPISNHLYFYWYRQILGQKVEFLVSFYNNEISEKSEIFDDQFSVERPDGSNFTLKIRSTKLEDSAMYFCASSDRGVEETQYFGPGTRLLVL.

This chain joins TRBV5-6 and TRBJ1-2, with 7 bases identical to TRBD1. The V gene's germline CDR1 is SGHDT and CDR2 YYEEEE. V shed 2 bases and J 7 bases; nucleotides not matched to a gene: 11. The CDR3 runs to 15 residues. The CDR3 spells CASSFATGRSTGYTF. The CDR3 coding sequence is TGTGCCAGCAGCTTCGCGACAGGGAGGTCCACTGGCTACACCTTC.

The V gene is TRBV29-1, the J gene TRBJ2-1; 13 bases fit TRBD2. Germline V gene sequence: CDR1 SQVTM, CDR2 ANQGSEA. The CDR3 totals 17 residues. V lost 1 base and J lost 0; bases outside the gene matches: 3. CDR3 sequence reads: CSVEGTSGGSSYNEQFF. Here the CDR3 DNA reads TGCAGCGTTGAAGGGACTAGCGGGGGCAGCTCCTACAATGAGCAGTTCTTC.

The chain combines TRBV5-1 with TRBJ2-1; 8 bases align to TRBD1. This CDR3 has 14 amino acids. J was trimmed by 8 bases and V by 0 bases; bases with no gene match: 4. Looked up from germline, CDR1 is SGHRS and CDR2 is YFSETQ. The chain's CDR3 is CASSLAQGADEQFF. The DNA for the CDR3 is TGCGCCAGCAGCTTGGCGCAGGGGGCAGATGAGCAGTTCTTC.

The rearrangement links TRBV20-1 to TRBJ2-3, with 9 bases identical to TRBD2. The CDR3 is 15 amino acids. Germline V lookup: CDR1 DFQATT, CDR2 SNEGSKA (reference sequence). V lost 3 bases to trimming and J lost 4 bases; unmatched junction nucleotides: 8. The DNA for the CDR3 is TGCAGTGCTAGTGGCCAGCGGGGGGCCGCAGATACGCAGTATTTT. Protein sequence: CSASGQRGAADTQYF.

As DNA, the CDR3 is TGTGCCAGCAGTCCGGGACTCCGTCCCAGCTCTGGGGCCAACGTCCTGACTTTC. This sequence encodes CASSPGLRPSSGANVLTF. The chain recombines TRBV5-6 with TRBJ2-6, with D perhaps matching TRBD2 (6 bases). Germline-derived CDR1 and CDR2 are SGHDT and YYEEEE. The length of the CDR3 is 18 residues. The germline V and J ends were trimmed by 5 bases and 0 bases, with 18 bases remaining between them.

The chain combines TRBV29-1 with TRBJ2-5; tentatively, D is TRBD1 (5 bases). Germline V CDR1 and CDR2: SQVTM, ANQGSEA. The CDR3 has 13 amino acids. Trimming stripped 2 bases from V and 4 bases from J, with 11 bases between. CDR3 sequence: CSVERQGRETQYF. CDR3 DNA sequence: TGCAGCGTTGAACGGCAGGGTAGAGAGACCCAGTACTTC.

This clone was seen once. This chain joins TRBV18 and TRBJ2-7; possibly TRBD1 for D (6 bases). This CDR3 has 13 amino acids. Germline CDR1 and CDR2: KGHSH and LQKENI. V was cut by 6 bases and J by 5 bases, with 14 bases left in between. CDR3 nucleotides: TGTGCCAGCTCCCCCGGGACATTCCACGAGCAGTACTTC. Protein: CASSPGTFHEQYF.

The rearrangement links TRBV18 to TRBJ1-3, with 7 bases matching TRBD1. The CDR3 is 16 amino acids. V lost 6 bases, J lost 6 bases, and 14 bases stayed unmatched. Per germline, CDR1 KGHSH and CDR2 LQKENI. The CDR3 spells CASSPTGPGQINTIYF. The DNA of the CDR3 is TGTGCCAGCTCCCCAACGGGGCCGGGACAGATAAACACCATATATTTT.

The CDR3 region has the DNA TGTGCCAGCAGCTGGGCAGGGGCTGAAAAACTGTTTTTT. Residues: CASSWAGAEKLFF. The chain carries TRBV6-5 and TRBJ1-4, with D maybe TRBD1 (6 bases). The V and J ends lost 6 bases and 7 bases respectively, with 12 bases between them. The CDR3 loop spans 13 amino acids. Germline assignment: CDR1 MNHEY and CDR2 SVGAGI.

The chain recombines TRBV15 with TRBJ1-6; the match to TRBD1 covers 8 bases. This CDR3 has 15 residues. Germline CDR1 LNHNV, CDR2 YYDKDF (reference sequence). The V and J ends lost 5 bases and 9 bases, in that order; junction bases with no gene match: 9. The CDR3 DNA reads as TGTGCCACCAGCCCTAAGACAGGGGAGGCTTCACCCCTCCACTTT. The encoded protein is CATSPKTGEASPLHF.

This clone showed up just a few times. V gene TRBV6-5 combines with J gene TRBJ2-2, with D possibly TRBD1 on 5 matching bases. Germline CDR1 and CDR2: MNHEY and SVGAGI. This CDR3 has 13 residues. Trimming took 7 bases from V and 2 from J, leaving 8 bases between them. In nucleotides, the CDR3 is TGTGCCAGCACCGACAGAAACACCGGGGAGCTGTTTTTT. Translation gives CASTDRNTGELFF.

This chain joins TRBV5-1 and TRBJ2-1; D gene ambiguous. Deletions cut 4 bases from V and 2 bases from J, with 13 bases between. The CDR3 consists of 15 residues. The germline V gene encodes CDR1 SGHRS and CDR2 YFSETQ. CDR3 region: CASSPPIGTYNEQFF. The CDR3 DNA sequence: TGCGCCAGCAGCCCCCCAATAGGGACCTACAATGAGCAGTTCTTC.

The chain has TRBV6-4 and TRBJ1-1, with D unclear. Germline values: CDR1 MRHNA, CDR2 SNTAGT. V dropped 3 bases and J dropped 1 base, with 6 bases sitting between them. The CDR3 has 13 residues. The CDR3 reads CASSEVENTEAFF. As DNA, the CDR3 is TGTGCCAGCAGTGAGGTAGAGAACACTGAAGCTTTCTTT.

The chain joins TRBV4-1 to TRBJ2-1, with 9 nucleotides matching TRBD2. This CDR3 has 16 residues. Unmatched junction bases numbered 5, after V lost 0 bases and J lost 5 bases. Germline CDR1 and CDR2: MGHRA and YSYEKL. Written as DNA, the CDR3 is TGCGCCAGCAGCCAAGACGGGCGGGGGGGCCACAATGAGCAGTTCTTC. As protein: CASSQDGRGGHNEQFF.

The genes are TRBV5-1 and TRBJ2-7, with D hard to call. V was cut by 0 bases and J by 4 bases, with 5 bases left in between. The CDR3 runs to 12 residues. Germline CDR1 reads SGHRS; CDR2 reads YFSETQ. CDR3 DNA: TGCGCCAGCAGCTTGGGACGGTACGAGCAGTACTTC. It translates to CASSLGRYEQYF.

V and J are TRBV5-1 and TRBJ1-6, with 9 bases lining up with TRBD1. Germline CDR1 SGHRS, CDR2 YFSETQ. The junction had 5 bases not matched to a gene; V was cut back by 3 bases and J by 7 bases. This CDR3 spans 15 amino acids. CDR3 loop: CASSSRTGENSPLHF. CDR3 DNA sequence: TGCGCCAGCAGCTCACGGACAGGGGAGAATTCACCCCTCCACTTT.

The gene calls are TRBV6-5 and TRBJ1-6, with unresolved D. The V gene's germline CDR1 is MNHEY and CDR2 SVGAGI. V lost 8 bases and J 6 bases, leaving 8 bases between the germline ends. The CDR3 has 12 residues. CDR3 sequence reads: CASGRVNSPLHF. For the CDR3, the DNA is TGTGCCAGCGGGAGAGTTAATTCACCCCTCCACTTT.

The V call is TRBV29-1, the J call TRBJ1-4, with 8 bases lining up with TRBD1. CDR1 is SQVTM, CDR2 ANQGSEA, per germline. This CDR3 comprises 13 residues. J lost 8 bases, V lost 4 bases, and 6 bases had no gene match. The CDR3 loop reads CSVAGQAGEKLFF. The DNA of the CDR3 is TGCAGCGTTGCGGGACAGGCGGGGGAAAAACTGTTTTTT.

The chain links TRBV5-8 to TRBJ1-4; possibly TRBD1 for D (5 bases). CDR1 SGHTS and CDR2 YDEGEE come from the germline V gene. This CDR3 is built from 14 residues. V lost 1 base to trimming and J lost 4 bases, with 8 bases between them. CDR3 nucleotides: TGTGCCAGCAGCTTGACAGGAATTAATGAAAAACTGTTTTTT. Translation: CASSLTGINEKLFF.

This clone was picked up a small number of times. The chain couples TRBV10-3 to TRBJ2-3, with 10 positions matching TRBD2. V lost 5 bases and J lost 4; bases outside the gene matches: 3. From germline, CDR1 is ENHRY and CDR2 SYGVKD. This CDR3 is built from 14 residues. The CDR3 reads CAISTSGEPDTQYF. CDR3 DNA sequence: TGTGCCATCAGTACTAGCGGGGAGCCAGATACGCAGTATTTT.

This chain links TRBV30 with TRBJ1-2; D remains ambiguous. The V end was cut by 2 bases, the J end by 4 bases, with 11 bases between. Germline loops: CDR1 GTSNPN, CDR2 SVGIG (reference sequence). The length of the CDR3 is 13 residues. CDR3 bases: TGTGCCTGGAGTTTCTCGGGATTCTATGGCTACACCTTC. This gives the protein CAWSFSGFYGYTF. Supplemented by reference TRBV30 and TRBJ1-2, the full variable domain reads SQTIHQWPATLVQPVGSPLSLECTVEGTSNPNLYWYRQAAGRGLQLLFYSVGIGQISSEVPQNLSASRPQDRQFILSSKKLLLSDSGFYLCAWSFSGFYGYTFGSGTRLTVV.

The CDR3 coding sequence is TGTGCCAGCAGTGAAATGGCGGGGGGCGGGACCCAGTACTTC. As protein: CASSEMAGGGTQYF. The chain links TRBV2 to TRBJ2-5, with 8 bases that match TRBD2. CDR1 and CDR2 from the germline V gene are SNHLY and FYNNEI. There are 14 residues in the CDR3. The V and J ends lost 2 bases and 7 bases, in that order; junction bases with no gene match: 6.

The CDR3 DNA sequence: TGTGCCAGCAGTTCTCCACAGGACAGGGCGAACACTGAAGCTTTCTTT. Translated, it gives CASSSPQDRANTEAFF. J is TRBJ1-1 and V is TRBV6-6, with 8 bases identical to TRBD1. This CDR3 has 16 residues. V lost 4 bases, J lost 1 base, and 8 bases stayed unmatched. The germline V gene encodes CDR1 MNHNY and CDR2 SVGAGI (reference sequence).